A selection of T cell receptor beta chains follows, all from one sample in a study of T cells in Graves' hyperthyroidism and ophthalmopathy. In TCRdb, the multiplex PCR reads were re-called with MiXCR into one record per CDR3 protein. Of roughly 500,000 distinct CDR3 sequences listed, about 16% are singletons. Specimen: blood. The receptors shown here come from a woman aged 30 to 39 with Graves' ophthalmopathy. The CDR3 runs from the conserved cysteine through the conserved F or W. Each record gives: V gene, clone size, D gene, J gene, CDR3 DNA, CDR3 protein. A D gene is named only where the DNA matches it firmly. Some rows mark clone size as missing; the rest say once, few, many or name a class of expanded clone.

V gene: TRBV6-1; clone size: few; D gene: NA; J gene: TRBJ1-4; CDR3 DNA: TGTGCCACTAGGCAGGGGACTTTTGGTGCAACTAATGAAAAACTGTTTTTT; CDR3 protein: CATRQGTFGATNEKLFF
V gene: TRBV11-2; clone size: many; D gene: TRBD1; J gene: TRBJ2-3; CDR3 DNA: TGTGCCAGCAGCTTAGATCCAGGGGGCCACACAGATACGCAGTATTTT; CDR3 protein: CASSLDPGGHTDTQYF
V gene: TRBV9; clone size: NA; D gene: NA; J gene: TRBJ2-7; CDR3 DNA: TGTGCCAGCAGTGCGACAGGAAACTACGAGCAGTACTTC; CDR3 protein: CASSATGNYEQYF
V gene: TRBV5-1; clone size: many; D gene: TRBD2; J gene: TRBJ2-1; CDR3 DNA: TGCGCCAGCAGCTTGGTGTCGGCGGGAGGGCCCTACAATGAGCAGTTCTTC; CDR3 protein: CASSLVSAGGPYNEQFF
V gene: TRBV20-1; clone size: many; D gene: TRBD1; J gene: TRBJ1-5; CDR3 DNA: TGCAGTGCTAGAGGTGACAGGGGGGGCCCTTATAGCAATCAGCCCCAGCATTTT; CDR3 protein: CSARGDRGGPYSNQPQHF
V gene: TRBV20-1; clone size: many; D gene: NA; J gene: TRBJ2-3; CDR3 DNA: TGCAGTGCTTCCCCCGGGACTTCTAGCACAGATACGCAGTATTTT; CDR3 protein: CSASPGTSSTDTQYF
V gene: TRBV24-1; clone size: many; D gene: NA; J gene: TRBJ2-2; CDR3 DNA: TGTGCCACCAGTGAATACAGGATTAACACCGGGGAGCTGTTTTTT; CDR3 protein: CATSEYRINTGELFF
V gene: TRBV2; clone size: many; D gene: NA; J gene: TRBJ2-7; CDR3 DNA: TGTGCCAGCAGTGAAGCGCGCTGGGGTAGTCCCTACGAGCAGTACTTC; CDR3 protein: CASSEARWGSPYEQYF
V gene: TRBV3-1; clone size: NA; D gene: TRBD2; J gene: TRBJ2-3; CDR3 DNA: TGTGCCAGCAGCCGCCCGGGACTAGCGGGAGGGCGGACAGATACGCAGTATTTT; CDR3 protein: CASSRPGLAGGRTDTQYF
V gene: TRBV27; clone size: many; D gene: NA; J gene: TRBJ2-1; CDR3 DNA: TGTGCCAGCAGTCACATTGAAGGTGGCAATGAGCAGTTCTTC; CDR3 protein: CASSHIEGGNEQFF
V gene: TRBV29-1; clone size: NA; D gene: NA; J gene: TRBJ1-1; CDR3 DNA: TGCAGCGTCACAGGTCGAGTCGTTGCGACTGAAGCTTTCTTT; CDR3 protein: CSVTGRVVATEAFF
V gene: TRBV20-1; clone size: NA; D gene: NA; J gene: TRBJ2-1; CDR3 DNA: TGCAGTGCACCCCGGGAGACCAGGCGTTCCGAGGAGCAGTTCTTC; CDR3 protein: CSAPRETRRSEEQFF
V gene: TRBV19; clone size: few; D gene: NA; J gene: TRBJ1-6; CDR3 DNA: TGTGCCAGTAACTTCGGGAGCTCCTATAATTCACCCCTCCACTTT; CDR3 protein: CASNFGSSYNSPLHF
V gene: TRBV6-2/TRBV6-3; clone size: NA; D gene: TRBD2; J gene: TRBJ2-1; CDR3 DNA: TGTGCCAGCAGTTACGGACTAGCGGGCAGCTACAATGAGAAGTTCTTC; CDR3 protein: CASSYGLAGSYNEKFF
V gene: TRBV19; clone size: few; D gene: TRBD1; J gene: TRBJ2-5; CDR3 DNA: TGTGCCAGTAGTGGGTCCCGACAGGGGCAGACCCAGTACTTC; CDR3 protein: CASSGSRQGQTQYF
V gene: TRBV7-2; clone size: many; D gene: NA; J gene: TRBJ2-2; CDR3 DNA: TGTGCCAGCAGCTTAGCTAGCAGCCCGAACACCGGGGAGCTGTTTTTT; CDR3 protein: CASSLASSPNTGELFF
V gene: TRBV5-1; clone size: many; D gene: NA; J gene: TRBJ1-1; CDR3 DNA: TGCGCCAGCACCAAAACCCGCAGGGACACTGAAGCTTTCTTT; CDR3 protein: CASTKTRRDTEAFF
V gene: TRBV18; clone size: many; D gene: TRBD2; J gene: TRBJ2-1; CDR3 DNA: TGTGCCAGCTCACCCCTAGGGACTAGCGGGTACAATGAGCAGTTCTTC; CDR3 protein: CASSPLGTSGYNEQFF
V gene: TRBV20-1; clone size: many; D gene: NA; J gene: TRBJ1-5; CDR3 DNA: TGCAGTGCTAGGGACGGTAGCAATCAGCCCCAGCATTTT; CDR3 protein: CSARDGSNQPQHF
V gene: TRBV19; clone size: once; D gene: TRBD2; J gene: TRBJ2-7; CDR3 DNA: TGTGCCAGTAGTATGGGACTAGCGGGAGGGACCTACGAGCAGTACTTC; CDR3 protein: CASSMGLAGGTYEQYF
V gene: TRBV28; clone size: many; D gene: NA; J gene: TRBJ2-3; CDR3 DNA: TGTGCCAGCAGCACCTCAGGGTTCCCAGATACGCAGTATTTT; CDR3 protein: CASSTSGFPDTQYF
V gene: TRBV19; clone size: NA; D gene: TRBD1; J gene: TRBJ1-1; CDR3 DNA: TGTGCCAGTAGCACAAACCCAGGGGGGAATATGAACACTGAAGCTTTCTTT; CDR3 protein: CASSTNPGGNMNTEAFF
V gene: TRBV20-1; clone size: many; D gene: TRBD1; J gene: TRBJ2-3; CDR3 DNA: TGCAGTGCTAGAGAGCGACAGGGGATGACAGATACGCAGTATTTT; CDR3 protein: CSARERQGMTDTQYF
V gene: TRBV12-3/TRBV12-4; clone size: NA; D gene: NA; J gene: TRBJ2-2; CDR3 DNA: TGTGCCACCCGCCCCGAATACACCGGGGAGCTGTTTTTT; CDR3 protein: CATRPEYTGELFF
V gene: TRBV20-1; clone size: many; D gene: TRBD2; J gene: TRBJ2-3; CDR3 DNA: TGCAGTGCTAGCCCTGGGACTAGCGGGAGTCAACCAGATACGCAGTATTTT; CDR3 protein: CSASPGTSGSQPDTQYF
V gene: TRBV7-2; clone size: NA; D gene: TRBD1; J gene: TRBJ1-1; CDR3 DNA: TGTGCCAGCAGCAAGCCGGGACAGGACACTGAAGCTTTCTTT; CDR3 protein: CASSKPGQDTEAFF
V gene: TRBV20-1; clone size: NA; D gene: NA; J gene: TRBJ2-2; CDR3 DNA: TGCAGTGCCCTCTCGGTCCCCGGGGAGCTGTTTTTT; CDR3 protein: CSALSVPGELFF
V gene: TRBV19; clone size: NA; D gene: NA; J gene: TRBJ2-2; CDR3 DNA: TGTGCCAGTAGTACAACTTGGGACACCGGGGAGCTGTTTTTT; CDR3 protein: CASSTTWDTGELFF
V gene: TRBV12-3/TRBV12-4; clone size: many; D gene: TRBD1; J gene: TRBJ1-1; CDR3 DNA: TGTGCCAGCAGTTTGGGGGACAGCTCTGAAGCTTTCTTT; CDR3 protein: CASSLGDSSEAFF
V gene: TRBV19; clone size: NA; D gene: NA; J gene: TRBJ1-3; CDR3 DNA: TGTGCCAGTAGCCCAGGGGCTGGAAACACCATATATTTT; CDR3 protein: CASSPGAGNTIYF
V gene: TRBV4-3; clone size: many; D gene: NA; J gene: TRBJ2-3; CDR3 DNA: TGCGCCAGCAGCCAAGAACGGTCGGGGGCGGCAGATACGCAGTATTTT; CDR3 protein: CASSQERSGAADTQYF
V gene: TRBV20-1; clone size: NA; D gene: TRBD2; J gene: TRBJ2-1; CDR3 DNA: TGCAGTGCTAGAGGAGGGCTAGCGGGAGGGCGGAGCTCCTACAATGAGCAGTTCTTC; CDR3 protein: CSARGGLAGGRSSYNEQFF
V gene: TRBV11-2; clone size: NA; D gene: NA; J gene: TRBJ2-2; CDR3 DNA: TGTGCCCGAGGGCAGGGGAACACCGGGGAGCTGTTTTTT; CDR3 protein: CARGQGNTGELFF
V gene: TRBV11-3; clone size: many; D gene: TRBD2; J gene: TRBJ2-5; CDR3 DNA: TGTGCCAGCAGCCCATCCGGGGGGACGTACCAAGAGACCCAGTACTTC; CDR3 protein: CASSPSGGTYQETQYF
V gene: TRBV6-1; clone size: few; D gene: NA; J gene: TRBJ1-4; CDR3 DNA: TGTGCCAGCACCCGGACTTTTATAAATGAAAAACTGTTTTTT; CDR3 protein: CASTRTFINEKLFF
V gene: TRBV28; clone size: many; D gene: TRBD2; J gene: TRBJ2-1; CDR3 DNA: TGTGCCAGCAGACAGGGACTAGTGAATGAGCAGTTCTTC; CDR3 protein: CASRQGLVNEQFF
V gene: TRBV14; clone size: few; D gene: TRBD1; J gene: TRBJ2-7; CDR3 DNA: TGTGCCAGCAGCCAAGGGGGACAGGCCTCCATCTCGTCCTACGAGCAGTACTTC; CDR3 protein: CASSQGGQASISSYEQYF
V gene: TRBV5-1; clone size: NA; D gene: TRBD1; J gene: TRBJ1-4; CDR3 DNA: TGCGCCAGCAGCTTATCGACTCTTTTCATAATACCCGGGACAGAAAATTTACTTTATGAAAAACTGTTTTTT; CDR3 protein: CASSLSTLFIIPGTENLLYEKLFF
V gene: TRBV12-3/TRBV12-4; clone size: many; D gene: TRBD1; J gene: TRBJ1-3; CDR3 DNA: TGTGCCAGCAGTGACAGGGACTTTGGAAACACCATATATTTT; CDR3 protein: CASSDRDFGNTIYF
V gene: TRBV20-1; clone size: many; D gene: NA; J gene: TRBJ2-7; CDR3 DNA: TGCAGTGCTAGAGATAGGGCAGTCGAGCAGTACTTC; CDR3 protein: CSARDRAVEQYF
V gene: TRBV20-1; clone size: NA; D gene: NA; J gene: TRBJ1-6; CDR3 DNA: TGCAGTGTTCCGCTCAGGGGATCGAGCTCCTATAATTCACCCCTCCACTTT; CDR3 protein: CSVPLRGSSSYNSPLHF
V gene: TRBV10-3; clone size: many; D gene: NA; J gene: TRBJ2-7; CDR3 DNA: TGTGCCATCAGTGAGTTCGGGACCCCCGAGGGCGAGCAGTACTTC; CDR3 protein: CAISEFGTPEGEQYF